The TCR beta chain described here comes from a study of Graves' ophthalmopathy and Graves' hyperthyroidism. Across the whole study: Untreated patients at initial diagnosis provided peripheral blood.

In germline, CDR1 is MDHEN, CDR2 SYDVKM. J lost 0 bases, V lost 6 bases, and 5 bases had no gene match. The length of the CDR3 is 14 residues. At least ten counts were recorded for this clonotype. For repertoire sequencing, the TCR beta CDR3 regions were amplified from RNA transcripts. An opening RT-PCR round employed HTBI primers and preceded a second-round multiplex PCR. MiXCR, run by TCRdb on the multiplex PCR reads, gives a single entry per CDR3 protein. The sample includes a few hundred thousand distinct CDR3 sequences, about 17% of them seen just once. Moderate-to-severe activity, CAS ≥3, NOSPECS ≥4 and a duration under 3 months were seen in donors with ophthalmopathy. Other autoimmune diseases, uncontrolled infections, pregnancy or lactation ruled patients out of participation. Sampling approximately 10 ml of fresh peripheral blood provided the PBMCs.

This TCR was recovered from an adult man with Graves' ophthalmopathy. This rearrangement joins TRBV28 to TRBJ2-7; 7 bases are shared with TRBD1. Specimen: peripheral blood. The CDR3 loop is CASRKGAPSYEQYF. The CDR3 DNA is TGTGCCAGCAGAAAGGGGGCCCCCTCCTACGAGCAGTACTTC.